This T cell receptor beta chain was retrieved from a study of human T cells and chemical hapten exposure. With 4 bases removed from V and 6 bases from J, the gap between germline ends came to 12 bases. CDR1 is SGHTA, CDR2 FQGNSA, per germline. CDR3 size: 14 residues. In this sample, this clonotype turned up a few times. No antigen is known for it. TCRdb re-called the RACE reads with MiXCR, one entry per CDR3 protein. This table holds roughly 180,000 distinct CDR3 sequences, about a fifth found once. Study conclusions and caveats: The count of PT1 expanded TCRs correlated positively with patch test score.

As to time point: patch test 1, 2 weeks after DPC sensitization. Treatment in this sample: therapeutic diphenylcyclopropenone sensitization with weekly scalp DPC. People who gave samples had alopecia, were 18 to 70 years old, and were suitable for DPC. The source material was whole blood, sampled in connection with sensitization to the hapten diphenylcyclopropenone (DPC). The rearrangement links TRBV7-2 to TRBJ2-2; D unresolved. This TCR was sampled from a woman aged 45-59 years with alopecia areata. Some clones in this sample may be carry-over from other donors' samples. The DNA of the CDR3 is TGTGCCAGCAGCTCCCGGGCCTTCTCCGGGGAGCTGTTTTTT. It translates to CASSSRAFSGELFF.